The subject of this entry is one T cell receptor beta chain. No antigen is known for it. The cohort comprised hundreds of healthy bone marrow donors. All cohort members were sampled while nominally healthy, although unrecorded immune exposures were likely present. The donor tested CMV seronegative and was one of the 352 seronegative cohort members. Each donor provided a peripheral blood sample, and peripheral blood mononuclear cells were used for TCR beta sequencing. The Qiagen DNeasy Blood Extraction Kit was used to extract genomic DNA from the blood cell samples. The data belong to a study of cytomegalovirus exposure and HLA in healthy donors (dated by TCRdb to 2016 to 2017). About the study as a whole: According to an earlier analysis of 587 of the donors, about 190 million T cells yielded 117 million unique TCR beta sequences and 250 to 350 Gb of sequence data. All discovery cohort repertoires had been generated on a single sequencing platform. Donor age, sex, ethnicity and CMV serostatus were compiled alongside the repertoire data. The aim of the study was to test whether cataloging public T cell receptors could identify signatures of past pathogen exposure. The genetic ancestry cluster associated with self-reported Caucasian donors included about 81% of the 398 genotyped donors. A separate validation cohort of roughly 130 different subjects was used in addition to the roughly 620-subject first cohort. Around 300 gigabases of sequencing data and approximately 84 million unique TCR sequences were included in an early release covering 500 to 750 HLA-typed donors. The study combined high-throughput TCR immunosequencing, statistical association of individual TCRs with disease status, and machine learning to predict cytomegalovirus infection status. A later genetic analysis took genome-wide SNP genotypes for about 55% of the roughly 670 donors and used that subset as a discovery cohort. Because of strong linkage in the cohort, a few DR-DQ haplotypes were treated as single units for association and clustering. In the later analysis, no new phenotypic data were used to find candidate immune exposures; instead, reliance was placed on TCR beta sequences and their occurrence across donors. Class I and class II HLA loci were covered by the typing at four-digit resolution. The number of donors typed differed by locus, with roughly 620-630 for A, B, C, DRB1 and DQB1, around 500 for DQA1, some 570 for DPA1, and over 400 for DPB1. In an earlier analysis of 587 of the donors, high-throughput TCR beta sequencing was used to judge whether each TCR beta V gene segment behaved as functional or pseudogenic. The T cell repertoires of under 700 subjects were profiled by immunosequencing and related to cytomegalovirus serostatus. A later analysis re-analyzed previously published TCR beta repertoires from roughly 630 donors and added high-resolution HLA genotyping to study TCR occurrence patterns. Among 398 genotyped donors of the cohort, an average of around 240,000 unique TCR beta nucleotide sequences were sequenced per donor, about a sixth of them non-productive.

V is reduced by 3 bases and J by 2 bases, leaving a spacing of 10 bases between them. Taken from the germline V gene, the CDR1 and CDR2 loops are SGDLS and YYNGEE. The CDR3 numbers 14 residues from cysteine through phenylalanine. Only the CDR3 DNA is retained, 42 bases long and in frame from the first base. Libraries were made using the immunoSEQ multiplex PCR assay. For the multiplex PCR, a mixture combining 60 forward primers for TCR Vbeta segments and 13 reverse primers for TCR Jbeta segments was used. The CDR3 region of rearranged TCR beta genes was amplified from genomic DNA with a multiplex PCR assay. On the Illumina HiSeq System, the amplified TCR beta libraries were sequenced as 87-base-pair reads. For the original study's pipeline: In a later analysis, some 80 million unique TCR beta chains were counted across the 500 to 850 repertoires, and roughly 11 million of these chains were shared by at least two donors. To remove PCR and sequencing errors, raw reads were error-corrected and collapsed into unique sequences using a nearest-neighbor algorithm that merged closely related sequences. Alignment of CDR3 sequences to IMGT reference sequences was used to assign V, D and J gene segments. For a sequence to be retained, a match of at least six nucleotides was required to both a V gene segment and a J gene segment. Rearrangements were called productive when the CDR3 lacked stop codons and stayed in frame with V and J; all others were non-productive. CDR3 was defined by IMGT convention, running from the second conserved V-encoded cysteine to the conserved J-encoded phenylalanine. In an earlier analysis of more than 550 of the donors, sequences lacking an unambiguous match to a single V gene segment were excluded. An earlier analysis of some 610 of the donors called V segments functional above 56.7% productive rearrangements and segregating when the between-donor standard deviation exceeded 5%. A statistical classification framework was built to diagnose cytomegalovirus status from the catalog of TCR beta chain sequences. In a later analysis, TCR nucleotide sequences were compared against IMGT/GENE-DB human TR gene sequences so that V and J genes could be assigned. A later analysis assigned CDR3 sequences and most-parsimonious VDJ recombination scenarios with the TCRdist pipeline. In a later analysis, each TCR beta chain was defined by its CDR3 amino acid sequence together with its V-gene family, and reads without a unique V-gene family were excluded. In a later analysis, around 650 highly shared, low-generation-probability nucleotide sequences were removed to address suspected cross-contamination and a sequencing artifact. A later analysis calculated a clonal expansion index for each public chain from normalized within-repertoire ranks of inferred template counts. A later analysis computed generation probabilities with a VDJ recombination model fitted to out-of-frame rearrangements, and checked the results against IGoR. Hypergeometric tests were used in a later analysis to score TCR-TCR, TCR-HLA and TCR-CMV co-occurrence, with a repertoire-size bias correction applied to the TCR pairs. A later analysis estimated false discovery rates by permuting HLA or CMV assignments 20 times. In a later analysis, co-occurring TCRs were grouped using DBSCAN, with TCRdist sequence similarity added in when clustering inside HLA-allele-positive subsets. Repertoires with fewer than 30,000 or more than 120,000 public chains, plus five repertoires with anomalous nucleotide sharing, were excluded from co-occurrence clustering. TCRdb took this table from immuneACCESS and kept in-frame rearrangements with V and J called. Such tables lack part of the clones; where checked against another copy, unresolved V genes explain under half of the gap, and the rest is unexplained. Clonal size and the V and J genes are those of that table, whereas D and trimming came from the DNA. The sample has about 200,000 clones on record. Jointly, the top ten make up 0.65% to 0.75% of the sample.

Overall study results and their limits: Because HLA typing was unavailable for some donors at each locus, only the typed subset was used in association tests. The classifier was reported to diagnose cytomegalovirus status with high specificity and sensitivity in both the original cohort and the validation cohort. The authors suggested that the approach could potentially be generalized to other disease states and immunological phenotypes. Linkage disequilibrium might explain the correlated functional status among segregating V segments, but an unknown experimental factor could not be excluded. A later analysis found that most CMV-associated TCR beta chains appeared HLA-restricted, with HLA associations seemingly driven largely by CMV exposure. Immune exposure information for the cohort was limited to CMV serostatus. A further reported finding was that TCR beta sequences accurately predicted the HLA-A and HLA-B alleles for most subjects in the first cohort. Across donors, most TCR sequences were observed very rarely, whereas some public TCRs were present in many individuals. Some IMGT-functional V segments, including TRBV6-2 and TRBV6-3, could not be told apart with the 87-base-pair reads, so those segments were excluded. In an earlier analysis of several hundred of the donors, most TCR beta V segments were observed in productive rearrangements about 87% or about 30% of the time, broadly matching IMGT annotations. An association between a missense DCLRE1C variant and V-gene and J-gene trimming of TCR beta chains was found in a later genetic analysis and replicated in an independent cohort. A cluster of highly shared sequence variants was judged likely to represent a technical artifact of the sequencing pipeline. The cohort was sequenced for TCR beta chains only, and without alpha or paired-chain data the features that could be detected were limited. A total of 150 or so TCR beta chains were listed by the study as associated with cytomegalovirus. A later analysis found that HLA-associated TCR beta chains were more clonally expanded and had lower generation probabilities than equally common non-associated chains. A later analysis associated some 17,000 TCR beta sequences with specific HLA alleles at a false discovery rate of 0.05. Compared with the 666-donor mean, donors in an Asian-associated ancestry cluster had fewer N-insertions in productive TCRs, according to a later genetic analysis. When HLA alleles, especially DR and DQ, strongly co-occurred, attributing TCR associations to individual alleles was difficult. The presence/absence analyses assumed that sequencing depth was roughly uniform across donors, and that assumption may not be true. Several of the top co-occurrence clusters appeared to be linked to parvovirus B19, influenza, CMV and Epstein-Barr virus, according to a later analysis. A few of the identified cytomegalovirus-associated TCR beta chains were confirmed in vitro to be specific for cytomegalovirus antigens. Because counts were too low, roughly 17 rarely observed V segments, including chromosome 9 orphons, were left out of the earlier analysis of about 620 of the donors. In a later analysis, the rate of TCR association differed among HLA loci, with DRB1 alleles having the most associated TCRs and HLA-C alleles having the fewest.

This TCR came from a boy aged 5-17 years in good health and CMV-seronegative. Sequenced input: PBMCs. The V and J genes are TRBV9 and TRBJ2-3; TRBD1 could be the D gene, as 6 bases match. The DNA reads TGTGCCAGCAGCGCCCGGACAGCCACAGATACGCAGTATTTT. Translation gives CASSARTATDTQYF.